One sample yielded the 14 T cell receptor beta chains listed below, sequenced in a study of regulatory T cells in long-lasting Graves disease. The time point: newly diagnosed GD, antithyroid drugs for less than 3 months. PBMC RNA served as the TCR library source. HTBI primers from iRepertoire and Arm-PCR of CDR3 regions yielded the TCR beta libraries. Each CDR3 protein is one row after TCRdb ran MiXCR on the multiplex PCR reads. The sample has approximately 460,000 distinct CDR3 sequences, about 17% seen once. These data were also filed under a second study, of T cells in Graves' hyperthyroidism and ophthalmopathy.

Sequenced material: peripheral blood mononuclear cells (PBMCs), taken at new diagnosis, from a patient treated with antithyroid drugs. The receptor set was obtained from a young woman with Graves disease.

This clonotype was detected ten times or more. This chain uses TRBV27 with TRBJ1-6; 7 nucleotides line up with TRBD1. J gave up 6 bases and V 5 bases, and 7 bases lay outside the gene matches. This CDR3 comprises 15 residues. Per the germline V gene, CDR1 is MNHEY and CDR2 is SMNVEV (reference sequence). This CDR3 reads CASSAHQGVNSPLHF. DNA for the CDR3: TGTGCCAGCAGTGCCCACCAGGGGGTTAATTCACCCCTCCACTTT.

This clonotype has at least ten counts. This chain connects TRBV11-1 to TRBJ2-1, with 7 bases matching TRBD2. Germline-derived CDR1 and CDR2 are SGHAT and FQDESV (reference sequence). The length of the CDR3 is 15 residues. The trim removed 2 bases at V and 5 bases at J, leaving 6 bases unmatched. This CDR3 reads CASSLLLLADNEQFF. The CDR3, as DNA: TGTGCCAGCAGCTTACTTCTCCTAGCGGACAATGAGCAGTTCTTC.

This clonotype was observed a handful of times. V gene TRBV7-9 combines with J gene TRBJ1-1; weak D call: TRBD1 (5 bases). From germline, CDR1 is SEHNR and CDR2 FQNEAQ (reference sequence). The CDR3 is 15 residues long. V lost 8 bases and J 1 base, leaving 17 bases between the germline ends. CDR3 bases: TGTGCCAGCTCCGGGGCCGGGCGGGGGAACACTGAAGCTTTCTTT. It yields the protein CASSGAGRGNTEAFF.

This clonotype was seen at least ten times. The chain is built from TRBV28 and TRBJ1-2, with TRBD1 matching over 11 bases. The ends lost 3 bases at V and 7 bases at J; junction bases unmatched: 28. The CDR3 covers 22 residues. CDR1 is MDHEN and CDR2 is SYDVKM in the germline V gene. The CDR3 spells CASSLFRESLGGGQGAVSGYTF. The CDR3 bases are TGTGCCAGCAGTTTGTTTCGTGAGAGCTTAGGAGGTGGACAGGGGGCGGTGTCTGGCTACACCTTC.

This clonotype was recorded many times. V is TRBV10-3 and J is TRBJ1-4; TRBD1 matches at 9 bases. With 3 bases clipped from V and 3 bases from J, the junction kept 5 bases outside the gene matches. The CDR3 is 16 residues long. CDR1 is ENHRY and CDR2 is SYGVKD in the germline V gene. The CDR3 bases are TGTGCCATCAGTGACCGGACAGGGGAGGCTAATGAAAAACTGTTTTTT. Translating gives CAISDRTGEANEKLFF.

This clonotype occurred many times. The chain recombines TRBV3-1 with TRBJ1-5; D is unresolved. The CDR3 sequence is 16 residues long. The ends were cut back, 0 bases at V and 6 bases at J, with 15 bases in the middle. Germline CDR1 LGHDT, CDR2 YNNKEL (reference sequence). The CDR3 reads CASSQDPPTIGQPQHF. CDR3 nucleotides: TGTGCCAGCAGCCAAGATCCCCCGACGATCGGTCAGCCCCAGCATTTT.

This clonotype was seen a handful of times. V usage is TRBV6-2 or TRBV6-3 and J usage is TRBJ2-5; D unresolved. The germline V gene encodes CDR1 MNHEY and CDR2 SVGEGT. The CDR3 runs to 13 residues. Deletions cut 5 bases from V and 4 bases from J, with 11 bases between. CDR3 in amino acids: CASSRTLGETQYF. The CDR3 nucleotides are TGTGCCAGCAGTCGGACCTTGGGAGAGACCCAGTACTTC.

There are many counts of this clonotype. V gene TRBV28 combines with J gene TRBJ2-7, with D hard to call. The CDR3 has 16 amino acids. Germline CDR1 is MDHEN and CDR2 is SYDVKM. The V end lost 3 bases, the J end lost 0 bases, and 15 bases lay between the germline ends. The CDR3 here is CASSFLSQEISYEQYF. The CDR3 DNA sequence: TGTGCCAGCAGTTTTTTGAGTCAGGAGATCTCCTACGAGCAGTACTTC.

This clonotype was detected ten times or more. The chain carries TRBV7-9 and TRBJ2-7; a possible D gene is TRBD2 (5 bases). This CDR3 spans 18 amino acids. Trimming took off 3 bases at V and 5 bases at J, with 26 bases between the two ends. Looked up from germline, CDR1 is SEHNR and CDR2 is FQNEAQ (reference sequence). Here the CDR3 reads CASSFTTTFGQSGDEQYF. The CDR3 bases are TGTGCCAGCAGCTTCACGACTACCTTTGGGCAGAGTGGCGACGAGCAGTACTTC.

In this sample, this clonotype turned up a few times. J is TRBJ2-7 and V is TRBV28; TRBD2 is a possible D gene (5 bases). This CDR3 comprises 13 residues. CDR1 is MDHEN, CDR2 SYDVKM, per germline. V shed 5 bases and J shed 4 bases, with 12 bases lying between them. The CDR3 sequence is CASSPRLRYEQYF. CDR3 nucleotide sequence: TGTGCCAGCAGTCCCCGACTACGTTACGAGCAGTACTTC. The full variable domain, with the rest looked up from reference TRBV28 and TRBJ2-7, is DVKVTQSSRYLVKRTGEKVFLECVQDMDHENMFWYRQDPGLGLRLIYFSYDVKMKEKGDIPEGYSVSREKKERFSLILESASTNQTSMYLCASSPRLRYEQYFGPGTRLTVT.

This sequence joins TRBV4-1 and TRBJ2-2; maybe TRBD2 (5 bases). Trimming pared 4 bases from V and 0 bases from J, leaving 21 bases between. Germline V CDR1 and CDR2: MGHRA, YSYEKL. There are 19 residues in the CDR3. The CDR3 region is CASSLRGGRTRTNTGELFF. The CDR3 DNA is TGCGCCAGCAGCCTTCGTGGCGGGCGGACCCGAACGAACACCGGGGAGCTGTTTTTT.

The chain has TRBV27 and TRBJ1-1; D is uncertain. CDR1 MNHEY and CDR2 SMNVEV come from the germline V gene (reference sequence). V lost 3 bases and J 1 base, leaving 12 bases between the germline ends. The CDR3 covers 15 residues. CDR3 protein: CASSFGPPANTEAFF. The CDR3 nucleotides are TGTGCCAGCAGTTTTGGCCCCCCTGCGAACACTGAAGCTTTCTTT.

The chain combines TRBV10-3 with TRBJ2-5; 8 bases match TRBD2. After removal of 0 bases from V and 4 bases from J, the junction contained 1 base not matched to a gene. This CDR3 is 14 amino acids long. CDR1 ENHRY and CDR2 SYGVKD come from the germline V gene. CDR3 DNA sequence: TGTGCCATCAGTGAGTCGACTAGCGTAGAGACCCAGTACTTC. Residues: CAISESTSVETQYF.

This clonotype has a count of ten or more. The chain links TRBV2 to TRBJ1-5; a weak D match, TRBD1 (6 bases). Trimming stripped 7 bases from V and 1 base from J, with 14 bases between. This CDR3 spans 15 amino acids. The germline V gene encodes CDR1 SNHLY and CDR2 FYNNEI. CDR3: CASNPGTLSNQPQHF. CDR3 DNA sequence: TGTGCCAGCAACCCAGGGACACTAAGCAATCAGCCCCAGCATTTT. Variable domain in full (rest from reference TRBV2 and TRBJ1-5): EPEVTQTPSHQVTQMGQEVILRCVPISNHLYFYWYRQILGQKVEFLVSFYNNEISEKSEIFDDQFSVERPDGSNFTLKIRSTKLEDSAMYFCASNPGTLSNQPQHFGDGTRLSIL.